The 30 T cell receptor beta chains presented below share a single source sample, sequenced in a study of blood T cell repertoires in COVID-19. The method was immunoSEQ multiplex PCR; TCRdb's version includes in-frame clones alone and lacks a portion of them. Of some 88,000 clones detected, about 88% appear once; the ten largest clones hold about 7.2%. Specimen: peripheral blood. These receptor sequences come from a man between 60 and 70 years old with acute or convalescent COVID-19.

This chain uses TRBV7-9 with TRBJ2-7, with TRBD1 matching over 7 bases. Trimming cost V 2 bases and J 5 bases; bases outside gene matches: 6. CDR1 SEHNR and CDR2 FQNEAQ come from the germline V gene (reference sequence). The CDR3 runs 14 residues. In DNA, the CDR3 is TGTGCCAGCAGCTTATCGACAGGGATCCACGAGCAGTACTTC. This codes for CASSLSTGIHEQYF.

V and J are TRBV6-2 or TRBV6-3 and TRBJ2-7; 8 bases map to TRBD1. Germline values: CDR1 MNHEY, CDR2 SVGEGT. The CDR3 length is 15 residues. V trimming: 5 bases; J trimming: 6 bases; junction bases outside the gene matches: 12. CDR3 protein: CASSHLPDRGGEQYF. The CDR3 region has the DNA TGTGCCAGCAGTCACCTCCCCGACAGGGGAGGCGAGCAGTACTTC.

The V gene is TRBV7-3, the J gene TRBJ2-1, with D tentatively TRBD1 (6 bases). Germline V gene lookup returns CDR1 SGHTA and CDR2 FQGTGA. Trimming removed 2 bases from V and 8 bases from J, with 16 bases in between. This CDR3 has 15 amino acids. The CDR3 reads CASSLGHTAGDEQFF. The CDR3, as DNA: TGTGCCAGCAGCTTAGGACACACGGCAGGGGATGAGCAGTTCTTC.

This chain links TRBV12-3 or TRBV12-4 with TRBJ2-1, with 12 bases lining up with TRBD2. V lost 6 bases to trimming and J lost 9 bases; unmatched junction nucleotides: 3. The CDR3 is made up of 13 amino acids. The chain's CDR3 is CASRLAGGGEQFF. The CDR3 DNA reads as TGTGCCAGCAGACTAGCGGGGGGCGGTGAGCAGTTCTTC.

This chain links TRBV6-6 with TRBJ1-2, with D tentatively TRBD1 (5 bases). Trimming shortened V by 5 bases and J by 5 bases, and 9 bases separated the two germline ends. The germline CDR1 and CDR2 sequences are MNHNY and SVGAGI (reference sequence). The CDR3 contains 12 residues. The CDR3 reads CASSGGEYGYTF. The CDR3 DNA sequence: TGTGCCAGCAGTGGGGGGGAGTATGGCTACACCTTC.

This chain uses TRBV7-2 with TRBJ2-1, with a weak D call TRBD1 (6 bases). Germline CDR1 is SGHTA and CDR2 is FQGNSA. The CDR3 extends over 15 amino acids. Trimming took off 5 bases at V and 6 bases at J, with 17 bases between the two ends. CDR3 DNA: TGTGCCAGCAGCCAGATGACAGGATCTCGCAATGAGCAGTTCTTC. Its protein product is CASSQMTGSRNEQFF.

Here the CDR3 reads CASRGTSGIAYEQYF. The CDR3 DNA reads TGCGCCAGCAGGGGAACTAGCGGAATAGCCTACGAGCAGTACTTC. The genes are TRBV10-2 and TRBJ2-7, with 8 nucleotides matching TRBD2. The CDR3 sequence is 15 residues long. V lost 6 bases and J lost 2; bases outside the gene matches: 9. Looked up from germline, CDR1 is WSHSY and CDR2 is SAAADI.

This rearrangement joins TRBV5-1 to TRBJ2-7; TRBD2 agrees at 9 bases. The J segment lost 5 bases and the V segment lost 2 bases, leaving 20 bases of the junction unmatched. The CDR3 totals 19 residues. In germline, CDR1 is SGHRS, CDR2 YFSETQ. The CDR3 is CASSFIAGGPGRLSNEQYF. CDR3 nucleotides: TGCGCCAGCAGCTTTATCGCGGGAGGGCCCGGAAGACTCAGCAACGAGCAGTACTTC.

The chain combines TRBV2 with TRBJ1-5, with D unresolved. CDR3 size: 14 residues. Germline assignment: CDR1 SNHLY and CDR2 FYNNEI. The V and J ends lost 4 bases and 2 bases respectively, with 9 bases between them. The CDR3: CASSVGSGNQPQHF. The CDR3 region has the DNA TGTGCCAGCAGTGTGGGCTCTGGCAATCAGCCCCAGCATTTT.

The chain couples TRBV7-2 to TRBJ2-1, with 10 bases lining up with TRBD2. V shed 5 bases and J 6 bases; nucleotides not matched to a gene: 13. CDR3 size: 17 residues. The germline gives CDR1 SGHTA, CDR2 FQGNSA. In nucleotides, the CDR3 is TGTGCCAGCAGCGCCGGCCTTCGAGCGGGGGGGCGCAATGAGCAGTTCTTC. This translates into CASSAGLRAGGRNEQFF.

This chain uses TRBV5-1 with TRBJ1-2; tentatively, D is TRBD1 (5 bases). V was cut by 4 bases and J by 1 base, with 14 bases left in between. Germline CDR1 is SGHRS and CDR2 is YFSETQ. The CDR3 has 15 residues. For the CDR3, the DNA is TGCGCCAGCAGCCTTGGAAGGGGCGTTAACTATGGCTACACCTTC. This gives the protein CASSLGRGVNYGYTF.

This chain joins TRBV9 and TRBJ2-6, with D possibly matching TRBD1 (6 bases). The V end was cut by 2 bases, the J end by 4 bases, with 10 bases between. Per the germline V gene, CDR1 is SGDLS and CDR2 is YYNGEE. The CDR3 runs 15 residues. CDR3 loop: CASSVAGDGANVLTF. CDR3 DNA sequence: TGTGCCAGCAGCGTTGCAGGGGACGGGGCCAACGTCCTGACTTTC.

The chain uses TRBV10-3 and TRBJ2-2; maybe TRBD2 (5 bases). The CDR3 is 15 residues long. V was cut by 3 bases and J by 3 bases, with 11 bases left in between. Germline V gives CDR1 ENHRY, CDR2 SYGVKD. CDR3: CAISEPGKDTGELFF. In nucleotides, the CDR3 is TGTGCCATCAGTGAACCCGGGAAAGACACCGGGGAGCTGTTTTTT.

The chain has TRBV6-5 and TRBJ1-1; the match to TRBD1 covers 8 bases. The CDR3 covers 13 residues. Per the germline V gene, CDR1 is MNHEY and CDR2 is SVGAGI. V dropped 6 bases and J dropped 0; count of bases not matched to a gene: 0. CDR3 nucleotides: TGTGCCAGCAGCAGGGGGCTGAACACTGAAGCTTTCTTT. It encodes CASSRGLNTEAFF.

V usage is TRBV24-1 and J usage is TRBJ1-1; possibly TRBD1 for D (5 bases). Trimming took 6 bases from V and 3 from J, leaving 19 bases between them. CDR1 and CDR2 from the germline V gene are KGHDR and SFDVKD. The CDR3 has 16 residues. The CDR3 reads CATSYVLGGRDTEAFF. The DNA for the CDR3 is TGTGCCACCAGTTATGTTCTGGGGGGGAGGGACACTGAAGCTTTCTTT.

The J gene is TRBJ2-5, the V gene TRBV9, with unresolved D. V was clipped by 1 base and J by 5 bases, with 12 bases between them. There are 14 residues in the CDR3. Germline V gives CDR1 SGDLS, CDR2 YYNGEE. CDR3 DNA: TGTGCCAGCAGCGTATTGGCGGAAAGGGAGACCCAGTACTTC. Translation gives CASSVLAERETQYF. The variable domain in full, with the rest retrieved from reference TRBV9 and TRBJ2-5, is DSGVTQTPKHLITATGQRVTLRCSPRSGDLSVYWYQQSLDQGLQFLIQYYNGEERAKGNILERFSAQQFPDLHSELNLSSLELGDSALYFCASSVLAERETQYFGPGTRLLVL.

The chain joins TRBV7-6 to TRBJ2-2; 10 bases align to TRBD2. In germline, CDR1 is SGHVS, CDR2 FNYEAQ. The trim removed 1 base at V and 2 bases at J, leaving 7 bases unmatched. The length of the CDR3 is 18 residues. CDR3 residues: CASSLGPSGSVNTGELFF. The CDR3 bases are TGTGCCAGCAGCTTAGGTCCTAGCGGGAGTGTTAACACCGGGGAGCTGTTTTTT.

The chain couples TRBV7-9 to TRBJ1-2, with 8 bases identical to TRBD1. The CDR3 is 16 amino acids. The ends lost 1 base at V and 8 bases at J; junction bases unmatched: 12. Germline V CDR1 and CDR2: SEHNR, FQNEAQ (reference sequence). The CDR3 sequence is CASSLDFLDRDRGYTF. The CDR3 DNA reads TGTGCCAGCAGCTTAGATTTTTTGGACAGGGATCGGGGCTACACCTTC.

The sample holds a few counts of this clone. The chain employs TRBV6-2 or TRBV6-3 and TRBJ1-5, with D possibly being TRBD1 (5 bases). The CDR3 totals 14 residues. The V gene lost 0 bases and the J gene lost 2 bases, with 5 bases spanning the gap. The germline gives CDR1 MNHEY, CDR2 SVGEGT. The CDR3 reads CASSYSGGNQPQHF. CDR3 nucleotides: TGTGCCAGCAGTTACTCAGGGGGCAATCAGCCCCAGCATTTT.

The rearrangement uses TRBV5-6 and TRBJ1-2; TRBD1 matches 12 bases. The CDR3 covers 16 residues. With 2 bases clipped from V and 3 bases from J, the junction kept 5 bases outside the gene matches. Germline V lookup: CDR1 SGHDT, CDR2 YYEEEE. CDR3 coding DNA: TGTGCCAGCAGCTTTTTGGGGACAGGGGGCGACTATGGCTACACCTTC. Amino acids: CASSFLGTGGDYGYTF.

The chain is built from TRBV19 and TRBJ2-7; 7 bases align to TRBD1. Germline V gene lookup returns CDR1 LNHDA and CDR2 SQIVND (reference sequence). J lost 2 bases, V lost 7 bases, and 11 bases had no gene match. The length of the CDR3 is 15 residues. The CDR3 region has the DNA TGTGCCAGTACAACTACGACAGGGCCTCCCTACGAGCAGTACTTC. Protein sequence: CASTTTTGPPYEQYF.

The V gene is TRBV29-1, the J gene TRBJ1-4; D perhaps matches TRBD1 (6 bases). Germline V gene data show CDR1 as SQVTM and CDR2 as ANQGSEA. This CDR3 is built from 14 residues. The ends were cut back, 2 bases at V and 7 bases at J, with 14 bases in the middle. The CDR3 loop is CSVEQQGGVEKLFF. CDR3 coding DNA: TGCAGCGTTGAACAACAGGGTGGGGTTGAAAAACTGTTTTTT. The full variable domain, its missing parts supplied by reference TRBV29-1 and TRBJ1-4, is SAVISQKPSRDICQRGTSLTIQCQVDSQVTMMFWYRQQPGQSLTLIATANQGSEATYESGFVIDKFPISRPNLTFSTLTVSNMSPEDSSIYLCSVEQQGGVEKLFFGSGTQLSVL.

The V call is TRBV5-1, the J call TRBJ1-3, with TRBD1 matching over 8 bases. J lost 3 bases, V lost 0 bases, and 8 bases had no gene match. Germline V lookup: CDR1 SGHRS, CDR2 YFSETQ. This CDR3 is built from 17 residues. The DNA of the CDR3 is TGCGCCAGCAGCTTGGAGCCCAGGGGGCTTGGTGGAAACACCATATATTTT. Translated, it gives CASSLEPRGLGGNTIYF.

The chain uses TRBV4-3 and TRBJ2-7; TRBD1 agrees at 8 bases. Trimming removed 0 bases from V and 3 bases from J; junction bases left unmatched: 1. The CDR3 spans 14 residues. The germline V gene encodes CDR1 LGHNA and CDR2 YSLEER. CDR3 amino acids: CASSQEDRGYEQYF. CDR3 nucleotides: TGCGCCAGCAGCCAAGAAGACAGGGGCTACGAGCAGTACTTC.

This chain joins TRBV29-1 and TRBJ2-1, with D perhaps matching TRBD2 (6 bases). The CDR3 loop spans 11 amino acids. Trimming left V 4 bases short and J 6 bases short, with 7 bases between. Per the germline V gene, CDR1 is SQVTM and CDR2 is ANQGSEA. For the CDR3, the DNA is TGCAGCGTTGCACTAGCCAATGAGCAGTTCTTC. It encodes CSVALANEQFF.

V gene TRBV3-1 (or the pseudogene TRBV3-2) combines with J gene TRBJ2-5; tentative D call: TRBD2 (6 bases). Trimming left V 2 bases short and J 2 bases short, with 15 bases between. The CDR3 runs to 16 residues. Germline CDR1 LGHDT, CDR2 YNNKEL (reference sequence). Here the CDR3 DNA reads TGTGCCAGCAGCCAACCCCGGGGGTTTCAACAAGAGACCCAGTACTTC. This translates into CASSQPRGFQQETQYF.

CDR3 DNA sequence: TGTGCCAGTAGCCCGGGCCGTCCCCGGGGGGAGACCCAGTACTTC. Translation gives CASSPGRPRGETQYF. The chain carries TRBV19 and TRBJ2-5; D perhaps matches TRBD2 (6 bases). Trimming cost V 6 bases and J 5 bases, with 19 bases left between them. Germline V CDR1 and CDR2: LNHDA, SQIVND (reference sequence). This CDR3 is built from 15 residues.

This chain connects TRBV27 to TRBJ1-2, with TRBD1 identical over 7 bases. The CDR3 has 13 amino acids. Losses at the gene ends were 5 bases for V and 5 bases for J; bases not matched to a gene: 5. The germline V gene has CDR1 MNHEY and CDR2 SMNVEV (reference sequence). The chain's CDR3 is CASSITTGYGYTF. The CDR3 region has the DNA TGTGCCAGCAGTATAACGACAGGGTATGGCTACACCTTC.

The chain carries TRBV19 and TRBJ1-2; maybe TRBD1 (6 bases). The germline V and J ends were trimmed by 5 bases and 2 bases, with 9 bases remaining between them. This CDR3 has 13 amino acids. CDR1 is LNHDA, CDR2 SQIVND, per germline (reference sequence). The CDR3 DNA sequence: TGTGCCAGTAGTTCAGGACAGAACTATGGCTACACCTTC. It translates to CASSSGQNYGYTF.

The chain combines TRBV4-3 with TRBJ1-1; weak D call: TRBD1 (6 bases). Trimming left V 1 base short and J 5 bases short, with 14 bases between. CDR1 and CDR2 (germline): LGHNA, YSLEER. CDR3 size: 15 residues. This CDR3 is CASSQVGGQETEAFF. The CDR3 nucleotides read TGCGCCAGCAGCCAAGTCGGGGGGCAGGAGACTGAAGCTTTCTTT.